This T cell receptor (beta chain) appears in the sequencing data of a study of blood T cells in healthy people across ages. With a J-beta primer mix and a sample-barcoded 5' primer, a second PCR ran roughly 7 to 11 cycles. Researchers report that each sample yielded at least 2.5 million CDR3-containing paired-end reads. One entry per CDR3 protein results from TCRdb running MiXCR on the 5' RACE reads. Found here are 550,000 to 800,000 distinct CDR3 sequences, about 34% of them singletons; the top ten hold roughly 15%. Study observations and caveats: Strong correlation was found linking TCR beta diversity to naive T cell percentage. Naive and antigen-experienced cells could not be conclusively compared, given unsorted PBMCs. Donors of long life had a larger count of naive CD4+ cells and greater diversity than aged donors.

The CDR3 has 14 amino acids. Germline lookup yields CDR1 DFQATT and CDR2 SNEGSKA (reference sequence). Trimming left V 3 bases short and J 2 bases short, with 14 bases between. This clonotype has just one count. The antigen is not known. The chain is built from TRBV20-1 and TRBJ2-7; no definite D call. The receptor comes from a woman of 80 years or more in good health. What was sequenced was blood. CDR3 in amino acids: CSASYYKPPYEQYF. In DNA, the CDR3 is TGCAGTGCTAGTTATTATAAACCTCCCTACGAGCAGTACTTC.